This TCR beta chain was captured by sequencing in a study of blood T cell repertoires in COVID-19. About the research overall: PBMCs, B-cell-depleted T cells, or T cells were the source of the cDNA or gDNA that made up the material.

Trimming at V came to 0 bases and at J to 0 bases, leaving 18 bases not matched to a gene. CDR3 size: 20 residues. Germline V gene data show CDR1 as SGHRS and CDR2 as YFSETQ. The age range of participants was about 18 to 89 years, with residence in about two dozen US areas. Cohorts were assigned according to the clinical history that participants reported. This table comes from immunoSEQ multiplex PCR, and its TCRdb copy is limited to in-frame clones, with some not included. The repertoire includes under 150,000 clones, over 75% of them detected once, and 1.2% sits in the top ten. The sample comprised PBMCs or T cells enriched from blood (not recorded which). This receptor was taken from a woman aged 25-40 years with acute COVID-19. The rearrangement joins TRBV5-1 to TRBJ2-7; TRBD1 aligns across 7 bases. The DNA for the CDR3 is TGCGCCAGCAGCTTGGCCTTATTGACAGGGAGAGGATTGAGCTCCTACGAGCAGTACTTC. This sequence encodes CASSLALLTGRGLSSYEQYF.